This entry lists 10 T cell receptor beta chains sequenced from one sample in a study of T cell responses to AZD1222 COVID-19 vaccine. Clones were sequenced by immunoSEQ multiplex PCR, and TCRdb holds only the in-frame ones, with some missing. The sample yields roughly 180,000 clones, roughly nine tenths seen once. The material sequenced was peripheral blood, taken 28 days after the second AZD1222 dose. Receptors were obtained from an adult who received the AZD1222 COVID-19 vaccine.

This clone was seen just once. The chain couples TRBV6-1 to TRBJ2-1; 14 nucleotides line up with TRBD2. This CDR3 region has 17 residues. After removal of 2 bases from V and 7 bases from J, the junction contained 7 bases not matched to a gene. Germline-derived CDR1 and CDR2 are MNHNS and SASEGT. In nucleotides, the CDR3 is TGTGCCAGCAGTGAAACTCGGACTAGCGGGGGGCGGAATGAGCAGTTCTTC. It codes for CASSETRTSGGRNEQFF.

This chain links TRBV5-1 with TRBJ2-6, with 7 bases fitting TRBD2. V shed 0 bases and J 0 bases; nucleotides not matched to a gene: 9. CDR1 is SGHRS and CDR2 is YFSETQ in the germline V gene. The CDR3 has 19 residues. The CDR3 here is CASSLAGWSGNSGANVLTF. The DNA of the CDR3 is TGCGCCAGCAGCTTGGCGGGCTGGAGCGGGAACTCTGGGGCCAACGTCCTGACTTTC.

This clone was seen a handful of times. The CDR3 DNA follows: TGTGCCAGCGGAGGACAGACCTATAATTCACCCCTCCACTTT. Protein product: CASGGQTYNSPLHF. The chain couples TRBV6-5 to TRBJ1-6, with D tentatively TRBD1 (6 bases). Trimming took 8 bases from V and 2 from J, leaving 10 bases between them. Germline assignment: CDR1 MNHEY and CDR2 SVGAGI. The CDR3 runs to 14 residues.

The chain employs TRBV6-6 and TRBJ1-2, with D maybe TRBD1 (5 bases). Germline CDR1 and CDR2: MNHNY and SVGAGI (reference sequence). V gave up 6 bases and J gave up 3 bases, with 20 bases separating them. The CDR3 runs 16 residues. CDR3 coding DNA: TGTGCCAGCAGCGGACGGGGGAGTGGAGGGGACTATGGCTACACCTTC. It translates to CASSGRGSGGDYGYTF.

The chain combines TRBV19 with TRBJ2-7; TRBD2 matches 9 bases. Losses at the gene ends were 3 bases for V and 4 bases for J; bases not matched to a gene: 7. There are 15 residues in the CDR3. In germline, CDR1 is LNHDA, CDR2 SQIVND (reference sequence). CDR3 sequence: CASSISEGLAYEQYF. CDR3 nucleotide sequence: TGTGCCAGTAGTATTAGTGAGGGACTAGCTTACGAGCAGTACTTC.

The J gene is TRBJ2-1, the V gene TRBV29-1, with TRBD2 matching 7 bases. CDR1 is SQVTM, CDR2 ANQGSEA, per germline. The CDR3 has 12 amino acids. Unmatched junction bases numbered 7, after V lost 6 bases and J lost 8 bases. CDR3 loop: CSVAGSIDEQFF. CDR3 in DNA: TGCAGCGTAGCGGGGAGTATCGATGAGCAGTTCTTC.

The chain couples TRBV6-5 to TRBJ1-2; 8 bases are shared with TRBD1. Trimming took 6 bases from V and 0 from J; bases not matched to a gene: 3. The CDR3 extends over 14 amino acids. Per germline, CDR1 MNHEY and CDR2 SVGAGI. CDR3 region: CASSRQGTNYGYTF. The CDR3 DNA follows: TGTGCCAGCAGCAGACAGGGGACTAACTATGGCTACACCTTC.

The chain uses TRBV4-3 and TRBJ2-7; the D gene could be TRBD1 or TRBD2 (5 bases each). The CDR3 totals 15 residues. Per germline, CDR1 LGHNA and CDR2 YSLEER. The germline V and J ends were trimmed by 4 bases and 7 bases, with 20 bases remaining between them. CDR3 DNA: TGCGCCAGCAGCCCTTCCGGGACCATCTTGAGGGAGCAGTACTTC. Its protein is CASSPSGTILREQYF.

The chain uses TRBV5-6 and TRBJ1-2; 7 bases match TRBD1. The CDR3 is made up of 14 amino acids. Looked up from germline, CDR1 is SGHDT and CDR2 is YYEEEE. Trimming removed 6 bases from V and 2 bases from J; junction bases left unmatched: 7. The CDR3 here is CASIRQGPNYGYTF. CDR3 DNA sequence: TGTGCCAGCATCCGACAGGGCCCCAACTATGGCTACACCTTC.

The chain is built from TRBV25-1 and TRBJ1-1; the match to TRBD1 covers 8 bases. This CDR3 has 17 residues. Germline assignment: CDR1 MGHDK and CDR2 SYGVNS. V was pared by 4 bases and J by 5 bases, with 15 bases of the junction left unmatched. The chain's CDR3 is CASSAFKFRGPGTEAFF. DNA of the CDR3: TGTGCCAGCAGTGCATTTAAATTCAGGGGGCCGGGGACTGAAGCTTTCTTT.